The entry below gives a single T cell receptor (beta chain) sequence along with its context. From germline, CDR1 is PRHDT and CDR2 FYEKMQ (reference sequence). Trimming stripped 5 bases from V and 5 bases from J, with 5 bases between. This CDR3 has 11 residues. The sample originates from a study of blood T cell repertoires in COVID-19. Study summary: Italy, Spain and the United States were the sources of the convalescent and acute COVID-19 samples. T cells, B-cell-depleted T cells, or PBMCs provided the cDNA or gDNA that served as material.

Donors in Cohort 3 counted as recovered after two negative PCRs, clearance, or symptom resolution. The authors' processing: Amplification of reference gene primers was used by the study to estimate nucleated cell counts. The protocol was immunoSEQ multiplex PCR, while the TCRdb copy is restricted to in-frame clones and leaves out a portion. That table supplies the V and J calls and clone size; D and trimming were determined from the DNA. Among roughly 290,000 clones, approximately 85% were seen once, and the ten largest hold around 2.2%. This sequence originates from a man aged 30 to 39 who had recovered from COVID-19. This sequence joins TRBV13 and TRBJ2-3; unclear D gene. The sequencing input was PBMCs or T cells enriched from blood (not recorded which). CDR3 coding DNA: TGTGCCAGCAGCCCAGGAGATACGCAGTATTTT. It encodes CASSPGDTQYF.